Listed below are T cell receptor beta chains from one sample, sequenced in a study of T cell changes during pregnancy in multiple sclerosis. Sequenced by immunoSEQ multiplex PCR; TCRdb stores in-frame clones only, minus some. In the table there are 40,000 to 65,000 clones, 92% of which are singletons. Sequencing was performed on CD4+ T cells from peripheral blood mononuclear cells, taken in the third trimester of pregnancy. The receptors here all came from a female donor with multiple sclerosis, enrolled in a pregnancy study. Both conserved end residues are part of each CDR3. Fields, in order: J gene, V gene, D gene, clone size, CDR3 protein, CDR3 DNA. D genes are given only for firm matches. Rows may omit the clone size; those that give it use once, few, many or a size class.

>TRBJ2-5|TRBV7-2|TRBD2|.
CASSLGGSGNYQETQYF
TGTGCCAGCAGCTTAGGAGGTAGCGGGAATTACCAAGAGACCCAGTACTTC
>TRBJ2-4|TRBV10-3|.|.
CAISESVVGGAPKNIQYF
TGTGCCATCAGTGAGTCGGTAGTCGGCGGGGCCCCCAAAAACATTCAGTACTTC
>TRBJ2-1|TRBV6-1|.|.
CASSEVSPTRQFF
TGTGCCAGCAGTGAAGTTAGCCCTACTAGGCAGTTCTTC
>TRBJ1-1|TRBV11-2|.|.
CASSNRPGQKFEAFF
TGTGCCAGCAGCAACCGCCCCGGACAGAAATTTGAAGCTTTCTTT
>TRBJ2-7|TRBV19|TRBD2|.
CASSIPSTSGGYEQYF
TGTGCCAGTAGTATCCCCTCGACTAGCGGAGGCTACGAGCAGTACTTC
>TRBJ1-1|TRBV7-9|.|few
CASSEQGNTEAFF
TGTGCCAGCAGCGAACAGGGGAACACTGAAGCTTTCTTT
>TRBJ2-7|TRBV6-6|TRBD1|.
CASSYWDRAEEQYF
TGTGCCAGCAGTTACTGGGACAGGGCAGAAGAGCAGTACTTC
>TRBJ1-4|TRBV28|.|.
CASTQGGNEKLFF
TGTGCCAGCACGCAGGGAGGTAATGAAAAACTGTTTTTT
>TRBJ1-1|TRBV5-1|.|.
CASNEQGILNTEAFF
TGCGCCAGCAATGAGCAGGGCATATTGAACACTGAAGCTTTCTTT
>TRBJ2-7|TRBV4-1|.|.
CASSQEEAYEQYF
TGCGCCAGCAGCCAAGAGGAGGCCTACGAGCAGTACTTC
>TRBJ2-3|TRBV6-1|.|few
CASSGRGDTQYF
TGTGCCAGCAGTGGGAGGGGAGATACGCAGTATTTT
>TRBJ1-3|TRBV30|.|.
CAWSTASGNTIYF
TGTGCCTGGAGTACTGCCTCTGGAAACACCATATATTTT
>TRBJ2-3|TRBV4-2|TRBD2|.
CASSQGLAGGGDTQYF
TGTGCCAGCAGCCAAGGACTAGCGGGGGGGGGAGATACGCAGTATTTT
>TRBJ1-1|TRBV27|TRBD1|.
CASSHTGTGIGNTEAFF
TGTGCCAGCAGCCATACCGGGACAGGCATAGGGAACACTGAAGCTTTCTTT
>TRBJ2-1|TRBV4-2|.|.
CASSQAGQGSRNEQFF
TGTGCCAGCAGCCAAGCGGGTCAGGGAAGTAGAAATGAGCAGTTCTTC
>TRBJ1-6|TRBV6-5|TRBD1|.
CASSKGQGNSPLHF
TGTGCCAGCAGTAAGGGACAGGGAAATTCACCCCTCCACTTT
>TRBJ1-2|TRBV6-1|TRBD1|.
CASSVRQGGIEGYTF
TGTGCCAGCAGTGTCAGACAGGGTGGGATCGAGGGCTACACCTTC
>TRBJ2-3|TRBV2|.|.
CASSVLQGADTQYF
TGTGCCAGCAGTGTCCTTCAGGGCGCAGATACGCAGTATTTT
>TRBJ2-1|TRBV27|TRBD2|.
CASSFHGRSGGEQFF
TGTGCCAGCAGTTTTCATGGCCGGTCGGGGGGAGAGCAGTTCTTC
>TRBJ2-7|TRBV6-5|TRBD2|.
CASSGTSGAYEQYF
TGTGCCAGCAGTGGGACTAGCGGGGCCTACGAGCAGTACTTC
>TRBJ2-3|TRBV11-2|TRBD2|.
CASSSGLAGGPDTQYF
TGTGCCAGCAGCTCCGGACTAGCGGGGGGCCCAGATACGCAGTATTTT
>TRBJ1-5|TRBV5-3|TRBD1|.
CARSPDRESNQPQHF
TGTGCCAGAAGCCCGGACAGGGAAAGCAATCAGCCCCAGCATTTT
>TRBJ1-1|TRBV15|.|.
CATSRESGSTEAFF
TGTGCCACCAGCAGAGAAAGCGGGAGCACTGAAGCTTTCTTT
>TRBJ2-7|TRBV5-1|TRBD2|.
CASSLRLAGTYEQYF
TGCGCCAGCAGCTTGAGGCTAGCGGGGACCTACGAGCAGTACTTC
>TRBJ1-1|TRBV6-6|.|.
CASRTDPILEAFF
TGTGCCAGCAGGACTGATCCCATCCTTGAAGCTTTCTTT
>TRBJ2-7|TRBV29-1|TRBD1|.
CSGGTGPYEQYF
TGCAGCGGAGGGACAGGGCCCTACGAGCAGTACTTC
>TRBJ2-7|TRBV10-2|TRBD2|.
CATRTSGRGYEQYF
TGCGCCACTAGGACTAGCGGGAGAGGATACGAGCAGTACTTC
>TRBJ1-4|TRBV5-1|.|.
CASSAMTGSNEKLFF
TGCGCCAGCAGCGCGATGACAGGCTCTAATGAAAAACTGTTTTTT
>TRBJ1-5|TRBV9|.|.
CASSDDSGHQPQHF
TGTGCCAGCAGCGATGACAGTGGTCATCAGCCCCAGCATTTT
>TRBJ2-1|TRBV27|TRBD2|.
CASSLTSGGEQFF
TGTGCCAGCAGTTTAACTAGCGGGGGAGAGCAGTTCTTC
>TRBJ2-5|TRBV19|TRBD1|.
CASSDRGKTQYF
TGTGCCAGTAGTGACAGGGGGAAGACCCAGTACTTC
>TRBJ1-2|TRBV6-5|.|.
CASSPGQLYGYTF
TGTGCCAGCAGTCCAGGACAGCTCTATGGTTACACCTTC
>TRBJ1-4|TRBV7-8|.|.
CASSLEHRLTNEKLFF
TGTGCCAGCAGCTTAGAACACAGGTTGACTAATGAAAAACTGTTTTTT
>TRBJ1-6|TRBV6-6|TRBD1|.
CASSYGQGGSPLHF
TGTGCCAGCAGTTACGGACAGGGAGGGTCACCCCTCCACTTT
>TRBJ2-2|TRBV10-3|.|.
CAIRDTSPGELFF
TGTGCCATCAGGGACACTTCCCCCGGGGAGCTGTTTTTT
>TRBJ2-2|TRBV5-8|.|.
CASSLTKYTGELFF
TGTGCCAGCAGCTTGACAAAGTACACCGGGGAGCTGTTTTTT
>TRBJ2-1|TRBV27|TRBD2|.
CASSPRLSGRANHEQFF
TGTGCCAGCAGTCCCCGACTCAGCGGGAGGGCCAACCATGAGCAGTTCTTC
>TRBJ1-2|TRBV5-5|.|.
CASSYSYGYTF
TGTGCCAGCAGCTACTCGTATGGCTACACCTTC
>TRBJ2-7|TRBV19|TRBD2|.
CASSNRLAVSYEQYF
TGTGCCAGTAGTAACCGACTAGCGGTTTCCTACGAGCAGTACTTC
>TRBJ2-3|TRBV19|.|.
CASQDRITDTQYF
TGTGCCAGCCAGGACAGAATTACAGATACGCAGTATTTT
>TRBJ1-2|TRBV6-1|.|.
CASSEVSFSYGYTF
TGTGCCAGCAGTGAAGTCAGTTTTTCCTATGGCTACACCTTC
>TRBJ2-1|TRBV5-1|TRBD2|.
CASSLGGTSGGAHEQFF
TGCGCCAGCAGCTTGGGAGGGACTAGCGGGGGGGCCCATGAGCAGTTCTTC
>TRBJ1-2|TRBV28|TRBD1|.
CASRGTGDNYGYTF
TGTGCCAGCAGAGGGACAGGGGATAACTATGGCTACACCTTC
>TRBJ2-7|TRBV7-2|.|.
CASSLWALSGSSYEQYF
TGTGCCAGCAGCTTATGGGCTTTATCCGGAAGCTCCTACGAGCAGTACTTC
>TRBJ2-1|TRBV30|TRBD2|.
CAWSVGGGGYNEQFF
TGTGCCTGGAGTGTAGGCGGGGGTGGGTACAATGAGCAGTTCTTC
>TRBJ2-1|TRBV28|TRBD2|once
CASEGLAREQFF
TGTGCCAGTGAAGGACTAGCTAGAGAGCAGTTCTTC
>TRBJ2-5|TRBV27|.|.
CASSFDPRAGRWETQYF
TGTGCCAGCAGTTTTGACCCCAGAGCAGGGAGGTGGGAGACCCAGTACTTC
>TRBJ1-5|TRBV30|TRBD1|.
CAWRADRGGQPQHF
TGTGCCTGGAGAGCGGACAGGGGGGGTCAGCCCCAGCATTTT
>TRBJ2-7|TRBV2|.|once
CANKTDTYEQYF
TGTGCCAACAAGACAGACACCTACGAGCAGTACTTC
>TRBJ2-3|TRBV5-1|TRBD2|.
CASRLGLAGGRTDTQYF
TGCGCCAGCAGGCTGGGACTAGCGGGAGGGAGGACAGATACGCAGTATTTT